These 29 T cell receptor beta chains were sequenced from one sample in a study of beta chain features in type 1 diabetes. Sequenced material consisted of expressed TCRB transcripts (all of the isolated RNA was reverse transcribed). TCRdb's table, derived via immunoSEQ multiplex PCR, lists solely in-frame clones and lacks some. Here the sample spans approximately 38,000 clones, roughly 49% being singletons. The sample taken for sequencing was central memory CD4+ T cells from blood. These receptors came from a woman younger than 35 in good health.

The sample holds a few counts of this clone. The chain links TRBV6-1 to TRBJ2-5; maybe TRBD1 (6 bases). The CDR3 spans 15 residues. Between the trimmed V and J ends, which lost 3 bases and 2 bases, there was a span of 13 bases. CDR1 is MNHNS and CDR2 is SASEGT in the germline V gene. The CDR3 DNA is TGTGCCAGCAGTGAGAACTACAGGGTACAAGAGACCCAGTACTTC. Its protein is CASSENYRVQETQYF.

The chain joins TRBV27 to TRBJ2-7; TRBD1 might be the D (7 bases). From germline, CDR1 is MNHEY and CDR2 SMNVEV (reference sequence). This CDR3 comprises 16 residues. V was trimmed by 2 bases and J by 0 bases, leaving 14 bases between them. Here the CDR3 reads CASSLSSRGDSYEQYF. Here the CDR3 DNA reads TGTGCCAGCAGTTTAAGCAGCAGGGGGGACTCCTACGAGCAGTACTTC.

The V call is TRBV14, the J call TRBJ2-5; unclear D gene. Germline CDR1 reads SGHDN; CDR2 reads FVKESK. V lost 1 base, J lost 5 bases, and 8 bases lay in between. This CDR3 is built from 13 residues. CDR3 nucleotide sequence: TGTGCCAGCAGCCAAGTGGTACGGGAGACCCAGTACTTC. It yields the protein CASSQVVRETQYF.

The count of this clone is one. J is TRBJ2-1 and V is TRBV9; TRBD2 agrees at 9 bases. Trimming cost V 4 bases and J 0 bases; bases outside gene matches: 11. The germline V gene has CDR1 SGDLS and CDR2 YYNGEE. The CDR3 length is 18 residues. The CDR3 is CASSSGGSGGNSYNEQFF. The CDR3 nucleotides are TGTGCCAGCAGCTCCGGCGGGAGCGGGGGGAACTCCTACAATGAGCAGTTCTTC.

CDR3 in amino acids: CASSLSLGSYNEQFF. The CDR3 DNA follows: TGCGCCAGCAGCTTGAGTCTCGGGTCCTACAATGAGCAGTTCTTC. V gene TRBV5-1 combines with J gene TRBJ2-1, with D unclear. The V end was cut by 1 base, the J end by 1 base, with 9 bases between. The CDR3 has 15 amino acids. Looked up from germline, CDR1 is SGHRS and CDR2 is YFSETQ.

The V call is TRBV6-4, the J call TRBJ1-5, with TRBD1 identical over 7 bases. The CDR3 has 16 amino acids. V shed 7 bases, J shed 1 base, and the junction held 10 bases outside the gene matches. Germline V gene data show CDR1 as MRHNA and CDR2 as SNTAGT. The CDR3 sequence is CASNQDRVGSNQPQHF. DNA for the CDR3: TGTGCCAGCAATCAAGACAGGGTTGGAAGCAATCAGCCCCAGCATTTT.

The gene calls are TRBV7-2 and TRBJ2-5; 7 nucleotides align to TRBD2. The CDR3 length is 13 residues. CDR1 SGHTA and CDR2 FQGNSA come from the germline V gene. J gave up 9 bases and V 5 bases, and 9 bases lay outside the gene matches. The CDR3 bases are TGTGCCAGCAGCCCGAGCGTCCGGGGGGCCCAGTACTTC. It is translated as CASSPSVRGAQYF.

This chain links TRBV28 with TRBJ1-1; weak D call: TRBD1 (5 bases). Trimming stripped 3 bases from V and 8 bases from J, with 10 bases between. This CDR3 is 12 amino acids long. Germline lookup yields CDR1 MDHEN and CDR2 SYDVKM. The CDR3 loop is CASSFLEGEAFF. CDR3 DNA sequence: TGTGCCAGCAGTTTTTTGGAGGGGGAAGCTTTCTTT.

This clone has only a few counts. The chain links TRBV4-1 to TRBJ2-1, with a weak D call TRBD2 (5 bases). Germline V gene sequence: CDR1 MGHRA, CDR2 YSYEKL. V was shortened by 0 bases and J by 9 bases, with 12 bases between the two germline ends. The CDR3 contains 14 residues. The CDR3 region has the DNA TGCGCCAGCAGCCAAGAGCCGGGATCGGGTGAGCAGTTCTTC. Amino acids: CASSQEPGSGEQFF.

CDR3 protein: CASRSRTGGGGYTF. The CDR3 DNA reads TGTGCCAGCAGATCCCGGACAGGGGGTGGCGGCTACACCTTC. V gene TRBV6-5 combines with J gene TRBJ1-2, with 10 bases aligning to TRBD1. In germline, CDR1 is MNHEY, CDR2 SVGAGI. CDR3 length equals 14 residues. With V trimmed by 6 bases and J by 8 bases, 9 bases remained unmatched.

This clone was seen a handful of times. The rearrangement links TRBV6-1 to TRBJ1-1; 11 bases line up with TRBD1. The germline V gene encodes CDR1 MNHNS and CDR2 SASEGT. The J segment lost 3 bases and the V segment lost 7 bases, leaving 7 bases of the junction unmatched. This CDR3 region has 15 residues. CDR3 bases: TGTGCCAGCACCAAGGGACAGGGGGGAGACACTGAAGCTTTCTTT. Translating gives CASTKGQGGDTEAFF.

This clone was seen just once. The junction does not match germline at one end; this may be a read error. J is TRBJ1-2 and V is TRBV18, with TRBD1 identical over 8 bases. The germline gives CDR1 KGHSH, CDR2 LQKENI. CDR3 length equals 12 residues. The CDR3 region has the DNA TGTGCCGGCTCACAGGACAGGGAATTTAACACCTTC. Its translation: CAGSQDREFNTF.

This clone was counted a few times. The DNA of the CDR3 is TGCAGCGTTGAAGATCGATCGCCCGGGGGACGGGGAACTGAAGCTTTCTTT. Its protein is CSVEDRSPGGRGTEAFF. The chain employs TRBV29-1 and TRBJ1-1, with D possibly being TRBD1 (5 bases). There are 17 residues in the CDR3. Per germline, CDR1 SQVTM and CDR2 ANQGSEA. The V end lost 0 bases, the J end lost 5 bases, and 22 bases lay between the germline ends.

V gene TRBV7-9 combines with J gene TRBJ2-7; 7 positions match TRBD1. CDR3 length: 14 residues. The J segment lost 3 bases and the V segment lost 5 bases, leaving 7 bases of the junction unmatched. Germline loops: CDR1 SEHNR, CDR2 FQNEAQ (reference sequence). The chain's CDR3 is CASSRQGVVYEQYF. CDR3 in DNA: TGTGCCAGCAGCCGTCAGGGGGTGGTCTACGAGCAGTACTTC.

A few counts support this clone. The rearrangement uses TRBV28 and TRBJ1-2, with D unresolved. V lost 2 bases and J 0 bases, leaving 10 bases between the germline ends. Germline V lookup: CDR1 MDHEN, CDR2 SYDVKM. This CDR3 is 15 amino acids long. CDR3: CASSLIGEANYGYTF. CDR3 bases: TGTGCCAGCAGTTTAATAGGAGAAGCTAACTATGGCTACACCTTC.

This clone has only a few counts. V is TRBV18 and J is TRBJ2-5; no reliable D call. Trimming pared 0 bases from V and 1 base from J, leaving 3 bases between. CDR3 length: 13 amino acids. Per germline, CDR1 KGHSH and CDR2 LQKENI. This CDR3 reads CASSPPSQETQYF. In nucleotides, the CDR3 is TGTGCCAGCTCACCACCGAGCCAAGAGACCCAGTACTTC.

This clone appeared a few times. The chain is built from TRBV19 and TRBJ1-1; D is perhaps TRBD1 (6 bases). The CDR3 covers 17 residues. From germline, CDR1 is LNHDA and CDR2 SQIVND (reference sequence). The germline V and J ends were trimmed by 6 bases and 0 bases, with 20 bases remaining between them. In nucleotides, the CDR3 is TGTGCCAGTAGCCTCTCCCAATACAGGGCCATGAACACTGAAGCTTTCTTT. Its translation: CASSLSQYRAMNTEAFF. The variable domain in full, with the rest retrieved from reference TRBV19 and TRBJ1-1, is DGGITQSPKYLFRKEGQNVTLSCEQNLNHDAMYWYRQDPGQGLRLIYYSQIVNDFQKGDIAEGYSVSREKKESFPLTVTSAQKNPTAFYLCASSLSQYRAMNTEAFFGQGTRLTVV.

The chain couples TRBV6-1 to TRBJ2-2, with 8 bases aligning to TRBD1. This CDR3 contains 14 residues. The V gene end was trimmed by 7 bases and the J gene end by 6 bases; junction bases not matched to a gene: 7. CDR1 MNHNS and CDR2 SASEGT come from the germline V gene. Written as DNA, the CDR3 is TGTGCCAGCACCAGACAGGGGTTCGCCGGGGAGCTGTTTTTT. Translating gives CASTRQGFAGELFF.

This clone was seen a few times. The chain is built from TRBV7-8 and TRBJ2-4; perhaps TRBD2 as D (5 bases). Per germline, CDR1 SGHVS and CDR2 FQNEAQ. Trimming took 5 bases from V and 7 from J, leaving 12 bases between them. CDR3 length: 13 residues. As DNA, the CDR3 is TGTGCCAGCAGCCCAGAGACGGGGAACATTCAGTACTTC. Translation: CASSPETGNIQYF.

V usage is TRBV7-2 and J usage is TRBJ2-1; 7 nucleotides line up with TRBD2. The germline CDR1 and CDR2 sequences are SGHTA and FQGNSA. CDR3 length equals 14 residues. Trimming took 6 bases from V and 6 from J; bases not matched to a gene: 8. CDR3 DNA: TGTGCCAGCAGGACGCCGGGAGGTGCCAATGAGCAGTTCTTC. This translates into CASRTPGGANEQFF.

J is TRBJ2-3 and V is TRBV29-1, with 9 nucleotides matching TRBD1. V lost 6 bases to trimming and J lost 4 bases; unmatched junction nucleotides: 5. The CDR3 contains 13 residues. Germline assignment: CDR1 SQVTM and CDR2 ANQGSEA. CDR3 in amino acids: CSVYRGRADTQYF. CDR3 DNA sequence: TGCAGCGTCTACAGGGGGCGCGCAGATACGCAGTATTTT.

This clone showed up just a few times. The chain combines TRBV28 with TRBJ2-1; 8 bases fit TRBD2. The CDR3 has 16 amino acids. In germline, CDR1 is MDHEN, CDR2 SYDVKM. The V and J ends lost 4 bases and 5 bases, in that order; junction bases with no gene match: 10. The CDR3 here is CASSSPGGGRNNEQFF. The CDR3 region has the DNA TGTGCCAGCAGTTCCCCGGGGGGCGGGAGGAACAATGAGCAGTTCTTC. The variable domain in full, with the rest retrieved from reference TRBV28 and TRBJ2-1, is DVKVTQSSRYLVKRTGEKVFLECVQDMDHENMFWYRQDPGLGLRLIYFSYDVKMKEKGDIPEGYSVSREKKERFSLILESASTNQTSMYLCASSSPGGGRNNEQFFGPGTRLTVL.

The CDR3 DNA reads TGTGCCAGCCCGGGCACTAGCAGCGATGAGCAGTTCTTC. Translation gives CASPGTSSDEQFF. V gene TRBV6-1 combines with J gene TRBJ2-1, with D possibly TRBD2 on 6 matching bases. V lost 8 bases and J 8 bases, leaving 16 bases between the germline ends. CDR1 MNHNS and CDR2 SASEGT come from the germline V gene. The CDR3 has 13 residues.

The rearrangement links TRBV29-1 to TRBJ2-7; 9 nucleotides align to TRBD2. Per germline, CDR1 SQVTM and CDR2 ANQGSEA. This CDR3 spans 15 amino acids. V lost 6 bases, J lost 0 bases, and 9 bases stayed unmatched. The DNA of the CDR3 is TGCAGCGTCGCCCGGGCGGGGGGGAGCTCCTACGAGCAGTACTTC. It yields the protein CSVARAGGSSYEQYF.

This clone showed up just a few times. The rearrangement joins TRBV19 to TRBJ1-1; TRBD1 aligns across 8 bases. The V and J ends lost 4 bases and 0 bases, in that order; junction bases with no gene match: 7. This CDR3 has 16 amino acids. Germline V lookup: CDR1 LNHDA, CDR2 SQIVND (reference sequence). The CDR3 is CASSTTGATMNTEAFF. The CDR3 coding sequence is TGTGCCAGTAGTACGACAGGGGCAACAATGAACACTGAAGCTTTCTTT.

V usage is TRBV2 and J usage is TRBJ2-3; TRBD1 is a possible D gene (7 bases). V lost 9 bases, J lost 6 bases, and 19 bases lay in between. Germline V gene sequence: CDR1 SNHLY, CDR2 FYNNEI. The CDR3 is made up of 14 amino acids. DNA of the CDR3: TGTGCCAGTGGCGGGACAGCGGGTTGGGATACGCAGTATTTT. Translated: CASGGTAGWDTQYF. Looking up the rest from reference TRBV2 and TRBJ2-3 gives the full variable domain: EPEVTQTPSHQVTQMGQEVILRCVPISNHLYFYWYRQILGQKVEFLVSFYNNEISEKSEIFDDQFSVERPDGSNFTLKIRSTKLEDSAMYFCASGGTAGWDTQYFGPGTRLTVL.

The chain links TRBV20-1 to TRBJ2-7; 7 bases fit TRBD2. The germline V gene encodes CDR1 DFQATT and CDR2 SNEGSKA (reference sequence). The CDR3 consists of 11 residues. V was pared by 7 bases and J by 7 bases, with 7 bases of the junction left unmatched. The chain's CDR3 is CSGTRRREQYF. In DNA, the CDR3 is TGCAGTGGGACTAGGCGGCGGGAGCAGTACTTC.

The genes are TRBV7-9 and TRBJ1-6; TRBD1 matches 8 bases. CDR1 is SEHNR and CDR2 is FQNEAQ in the germline V gene (reference sequence). The CDR3 totals 16 residues. Germline trimming cut 5 bases from V and 6 bases from J; bases unmatched to any gene: 9. The CDR3 nucleotides are TGTGCCAGCAGCCCCAGTTACAGGGGGTCTAATTCACCCCTCCACTTT. Translating it yields CASSPSYRGSNSPLHF. Full variable domain (rest looked up from reference TRBV7-9 and TRBJ1-6): DTGVSQNPRHKITKRGQNVTFRCDPISEHNRLYWYRQTLGQGPEFLTYFQNEAQLEKSRLLSDRFSAERPKGSFSTLEIQRTEQGDSAMYLCASSPSYRGSNSPLHFGNGTRLTVT.

This clone was detected only a few times. The CDR3 is CASSLQGVNTEAFF. Written as DNA, the CDR3 is TGTGCCAGCAGCCTACAGGGGGTGAACACTGAAGCTTTCTTT. The rearrangement uses TRBV5-4 and TRBJ1-1; 8 bases map to TRBD1. Germline V gene lookup returns CDR1 SGHNT and CDR2 YYREEE (reference sequence). J was trimmed by 0 bases and V by 4 bases; bases with no gene match: 2. There are 14 residues in the CDR3.